Described below is a single T cell receptor (beta chain) sequence and its context. The study ran its PCR with 60 Vbeta and 13 Jbeta primers. Using immunoSEQ multiplex PCR, the repertoire was profiled, and TCRdb retains in-frame clones only, with some absent. The data contain 130,000 to 150,000 clones, roughly 79% of them singletons. This entry is derived from a study of cytomegalovirus exposure and HLA in healthy donors. CDR3 size: 16 residues. V lost 0 bases to trimming and J lost 0 bases; unmatched junction nucleotides: 3. Germline V gene lookup returns CDR1 LGHNA and CDR2 YSLEER. The sample taken for sequencing was PBMCs. The V gene is TRBV4-3, the J gene TRBJ2-5; 8 bases line up with TRBD2. This sequence was found in a woman aged 55-70 years in good health and CMV-seropositive. CDR3 in amino acids: CASSQDERGNQETQYF. CDR3 nucleotides: TGCGCCAGCAGCCAAGACGAGCGGGGGAACCAAGAGACCCAGTACTTC.